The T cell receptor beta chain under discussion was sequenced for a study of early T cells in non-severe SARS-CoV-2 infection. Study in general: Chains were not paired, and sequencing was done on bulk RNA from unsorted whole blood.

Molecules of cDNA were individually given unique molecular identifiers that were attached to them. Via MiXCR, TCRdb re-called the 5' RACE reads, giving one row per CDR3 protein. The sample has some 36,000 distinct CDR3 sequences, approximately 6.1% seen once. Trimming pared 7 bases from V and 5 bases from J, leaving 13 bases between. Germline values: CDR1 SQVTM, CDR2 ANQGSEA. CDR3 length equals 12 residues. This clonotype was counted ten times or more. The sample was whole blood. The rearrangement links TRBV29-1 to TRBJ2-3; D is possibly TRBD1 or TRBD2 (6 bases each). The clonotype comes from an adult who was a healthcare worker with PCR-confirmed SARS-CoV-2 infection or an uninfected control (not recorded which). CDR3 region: CSGGALGDTQYF. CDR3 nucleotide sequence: TGCAGCGGGGGGGCCTTGGGAGATACGCAGTATTTT.